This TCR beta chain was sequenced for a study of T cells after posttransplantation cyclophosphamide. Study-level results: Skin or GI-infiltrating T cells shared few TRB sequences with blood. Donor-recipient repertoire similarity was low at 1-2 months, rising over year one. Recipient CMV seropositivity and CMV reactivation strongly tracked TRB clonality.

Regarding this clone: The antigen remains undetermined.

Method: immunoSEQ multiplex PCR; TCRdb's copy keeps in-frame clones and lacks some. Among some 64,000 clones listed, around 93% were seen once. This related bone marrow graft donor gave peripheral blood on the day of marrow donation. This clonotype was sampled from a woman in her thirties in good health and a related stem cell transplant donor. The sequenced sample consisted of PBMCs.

The CDR3 nucleotides read TGCGCCAGCAGCCCCCGGGTCTCTAAAGAGACCCAGTACTTC. It translates to CASSPRVSKETQYF. The genes are TRBV5-1 and TRBJ2-5; the D is unclear. The CDR3 length is 14 residues. Germline V gives CDR1 SGHRS, CDR2 YFSETQ. V was clipped by 4 bases and J by 3 bases, with 13 bases between them.